This T cell receptor (beta chain) was captured by sequencing in a study of molecular identifiers for immune sequencing clone quantification. The study's findings and limits: Whereas clones above 20 RNA copies held under 1% of naive-cell molecules, they held over 97% of effector molecules. A shared barcode on identical TCR molecules could lead to underestimated sizes for highly expanded clones.

It was from 20,000 to 1,000,000 sorted cells, with 10%, 30% or 50% RNA, that naive CD8 libraries came. V lost 7 bases and J lost 9, with 19 bases in between. The CDR3 loop spans 14 amino acids. Germline V gives CDR1 MNHEY, CDR2 SMNVEV (reference sequence). Comment on this clonotype: Its antigen is undetermined.

TCRdb re-called the PCR reads with MiXCR, one entry per CDR3 protein. The sample has hundreds of thousands of distinct CDR3 sequences, roughly 24% seen once. The sequence was obtained from a human donor in good health. Some libraries in this study had Jurkat cell RNA spiked in. Material for sequencing was naive CD8+ T cells from blood, with Jurkat cell RNA spiked in. Subset given: FACS-sorted CD8+CD4-CCR7+CD45RA+ naive T cells. The V call is TRBV27, the J call TRBJ1-5; D possibly corresponds to TRBD1 (6 bases). The CDR3 region has the DNA TGTGCCAGCAACCCGTGGGGGGGGCATCGGCCCCAGCATTTT. Amino acids: CASNPWGGHRPQHF.